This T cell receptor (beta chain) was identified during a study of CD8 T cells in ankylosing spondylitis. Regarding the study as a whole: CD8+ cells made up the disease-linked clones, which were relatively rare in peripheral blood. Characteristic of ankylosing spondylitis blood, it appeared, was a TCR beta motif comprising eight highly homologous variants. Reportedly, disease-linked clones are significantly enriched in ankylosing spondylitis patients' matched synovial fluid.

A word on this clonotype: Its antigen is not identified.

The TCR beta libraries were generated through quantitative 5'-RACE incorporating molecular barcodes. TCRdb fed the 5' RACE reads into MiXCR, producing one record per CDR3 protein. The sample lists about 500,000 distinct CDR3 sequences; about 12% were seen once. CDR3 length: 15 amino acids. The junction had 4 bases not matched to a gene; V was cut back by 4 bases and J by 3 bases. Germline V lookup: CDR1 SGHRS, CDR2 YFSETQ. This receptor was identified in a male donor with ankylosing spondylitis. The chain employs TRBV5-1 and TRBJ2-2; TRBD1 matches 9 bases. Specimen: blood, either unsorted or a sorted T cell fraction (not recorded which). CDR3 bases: TGCGCCAGCAGCCCGGACAGGGGCTACACCGGGGAGCTGTTTTTT. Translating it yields CASSPDRGYTGELFF.